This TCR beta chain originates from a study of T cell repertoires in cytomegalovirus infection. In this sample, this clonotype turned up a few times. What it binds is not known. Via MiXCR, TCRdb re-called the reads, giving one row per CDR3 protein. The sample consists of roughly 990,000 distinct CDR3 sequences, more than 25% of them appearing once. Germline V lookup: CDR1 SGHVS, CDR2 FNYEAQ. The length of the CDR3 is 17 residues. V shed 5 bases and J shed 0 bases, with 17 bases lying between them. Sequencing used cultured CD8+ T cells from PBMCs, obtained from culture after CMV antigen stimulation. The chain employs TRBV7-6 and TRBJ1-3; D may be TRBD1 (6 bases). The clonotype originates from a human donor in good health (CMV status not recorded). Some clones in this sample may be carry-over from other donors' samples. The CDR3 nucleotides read TGTGCCAGCAGCGCTCCGGGACATGCCGACTCTGGAAACACCATATATTTT. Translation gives CASSAPGHADSGNTIYF.